This T cell receptor (beta chain) was found in a study of T cell repertoires in cytomegalovirus infection. Across the study: Indicated by public TCR beta signatures were CMV infection and matching HLA type.

Of note for this clonotype: Its matching antigen is unknown.

TCRdb itself ran the reads through MiXCR, one entry per CDR3 protein. The table includes some 680,000 distinct CDR3 sequences, roughly 36% detected once. Study-wide results and caveats: The ex vivo response was dominated by HLA-C-restricted CMV-specific TCR beta clonotypes. Totalled public TCR beta family frequency picked out people who carried CMV plus the relevant HLA.

There are 12 residues in the CDR3. Germline assignment: CDR1 SEHNR and CDR2 FQNEAQ (reference sequence). The germline V and J ends were trimmed by 8 bases and 4 bases, with 11 bases remaining between them. The receptor was derived from a human donor in good health (CMV status not recorded). Some clones in this sample may be carry-over from other donors' samples. Specimen: PBMCs. This chain uses TRBV7-9 with TRBJ2-5; a weak D match, TRBD2 (6 bases). The CDR3 spells CASEKGGETQYF. CDR3 nucleotide sequence: TGTGCCAGCGAGAAGGGAGGAGAGACCCAGTACTTC.